One sample yielded the 19 T cell receptor beta chains listed below, sequenced in a study of T and B cells in COVID-19 patients. From blood, about 240-550 ng of genomic DNA served as TRB template. TRB rearrangements were amplified by multiplex PCR with BIOMED2 TRB-A/B primers. TCRdb analysed the multiplex PCR reads with MiXCR anew, one entry per CDR3 protein. The sample carries about 11,000 distinct CDR3 sequences, 33% recorded once. Sequencing was done on a sample of blood. These receptors all come from a human donor with active COVID-19.

The rearrangement joins TRBV24-1 to TRBJ2-1, with 11 positions matching TRBD2. Germline V gene lookup returns CDR1 KGHDR and CDR2 SFDVKD. Losses at the gene ends were 3 bases for V and 8 bases for J; bases not matched to a gene: 11. CDR3 length: 17 residues. The CDR3 region is CATSDPKRGLAEDEQFF. The CDR3 DNA is TGTGCCACCAGTGATCCGAAACGGGGACTAGCGGAGGATGAGCAGTTCTTC.

The chain carries TRBV6-1 and TRBJ2-7, with TRBD2 matching over 13 bases. There are 17 residues in the CDR3. CDR1 is MNHNS and CDR2 is SASEGT in the germline V gene. The junction had 8 bases not matched to a gene; V was cut back by 5 bases and J by 1 base. CDR3 DNA sequence: TGTGCCAGCAGTCCCCGGACTAGCGGGGGCCCTTCCTACGAGCAGTACTTC. As protein: CASSPRTSGGPSYEQYF.

The chain carries TRBV6-6 and TRBJ1-6; D possibly corresponds to TRBD1 (5 bases). The CDR3 consists of 17 residues. Trimming shortened V by 0 bases and J by 3 bases, and 12 bases separated the two germline ends. The germline CDR1 and CDR2 sequences are MNHNY and SVGAGI (reference sequence). CDR3 nucleotide sequence: TGTGCCAGCAGTTACTCGAGCAGGGACCGCTATAATTCACCCCTCCACTTT. As protein: CASSYSSRDRYNSPLHF.

By its share, this clonotype is medium-sized. V is TRBV27 and J is TRBJ2-1, with 10 bases matching TRBD2. This CDR3 is built from 15 residues. V shed 5 bases and J 8 bases; nucleotides not matched to a gene: 9. CDR1 MNHEY and CDR2 SMNVEV come from the germline V gene (reference sequence). Written as DNA, the CDR3 is TGTGCCAGCAGTCCTCAGCGGGGGGGATGGTATGAGCAGTTCTTC. Protein product: CASSPQRGGWYEQFF.

In this sample, this clonotype is medium-sized (0.01 to 0.1%). The CDR3 sequence: CASSQPGQGIYEQFF. CDR3 sequence (DNA): TGTGCCAGCAGTCAACCGGGACAGGGTATCTATGAGCAGTTCTTC. The chain has TRBV12-3 or TRBV12-4 and TRBJ2-1, with 9 bases aligning to TRBD1. The CDR3 runs to 15 residues. J lost 8 bases, V lost 5 bases, and 10 bases had no gene match.

Concerning this clonotype itself: The junction and the germline gene differ at one end; a read error may be behind it. The rearrangement uses TRBV6-6 and TRBJ2-3, with 13 positions matching TRBD2. The CDR3 loop spans 16 amino acids. CDR1 and CDR2 from the germline V gene are MNHNY and SVGAGI (reference sequence). The CDR3 nucleotides are TGTGCCAGCAGTTCGGGACTAGCGGGGCTCACAGATATGCAGTATTTT. Protein: CASSSGLAGLTDMQYF.

This clonotype is classed as medium-sized. V gene TRBV12-3 or TRBV12-4 combines with J gene TRBJ2-2, with D unresolved. The V and J ends lost 1 base and 7 bases respectively, with 4 bases between them. The length of the CDR3 is 12 residues. CDR3 protein: CASSLDIGELFF. Here the CDR3 DNA reads TGTGCCAGCAGTTTAGACATCGGGGAGCTGTTTTTT.

Judged by abundance, this clonotype is medium-sized. CDR3 bases: TGTGCCTGGTCAAGACTAGCGGGGGGCACAGATACGCAGTATTTT. This encodes CAWSRLAGGTDTQYF. J is TRBJ2-3 and V is TRBV30; 12 positions agree with TRBD2. Losses at the gene ends were 5 bases for V and 1 base for J; bases not matched to a gene: 4. Germline CDR1 is GTSNPN and CDR2 is SVGIG (reference sequence). The CDR3 spans 15 residues.

V gene TRBV20-1 combines with J gene TRBJ1-1; 7 nucleotides line up with TRBD1. Germline CDR1 reads DFQATT; CDR2 reads SNEGSKA (reference sequence). The CDR3 runs to 11 residues. Germline trimming cut 8 bases from V and 5 bases from J; bases unmatched to any gene: 5. The CDR3 loop reads CSLRQGTEAFF. CDR3 nucleotides: TGCAGTTTACGACAGGGAACTGAAGCTTTCTTT.

The rearrangement links TRBV6-2 or TRBV6-3 to TRBJ2-7; weak D call: TRBD1 (5 bases). The germline V gene has CDR1 MNHEY and CDR2 SVGEGT. CDR3 length: 13 amino acids. The V end lost 6 bases, the J end lost 6 bases, and 15 bases lay between the germline ends. The CDR3: CASRDTGTSEQYF. In DNA, the CDR3 is TGTGCCAGCAGAGACACAGGTACTTCCGAGCAGTACTTC.

This rearrangement joins TRBV20-1 to TRBJ1-1; D may be TRBD1 (5 bases). The germline V gene has CDR1 DFQATT and CDR2 SNEGSKA (reference sequence). The CDR3 is 15 amino acids. Trimming cost V 5 bases and J 6 bases, with 22 bases left between them. In nucleotides, the CDR3 is TGCAGTGCTCTTAGTTTACAGGTCGGTTATGCTGAAGCTTTCTTT. This encodes CSALSLQVGYAEAFF.

In its sample, this clonotype was seen a few times. CDR3 loop: CAISESKGLGGKETQYF. The CDR3 region has the DNA TGTGCCATCAGTGAGTCAAAAGGATTAGGGGGAAAAGAGACCCAGTACTTC. The rearrangement links TRBV10-3 to TRBJ2-5; TRBD1 might be the D (6 bases). This CDR3 has 17 amino acids. Germline V gives CDR1 ENHRY, CDR2 SYGVKD. Deletions cut 0 bases from V and 3 bases from J, with 17 bases between.

J is TRBJ2-3 and V is TRBV20-1, with TRBD2 identical over 11 bases. Trimming cost V 0 bases and J 7 bases; bases outside gene matches: 6. The germline V gene encodes CDR1 DFQATT and CDR2 SNEGSKA (reference sequence). The CDR3 extends over 15 amino acids. The CDR3 nucleotides are TGCAGTGCTAGAGAGGCTAGCGGGGGGACACATACGCAGTATTTT. It translates to CSAREASGGTHTQYF.

This clonotype is medium-sized (0.01 to 0.1%) by share. The chain recombines TRBV19 with TRBJ2-7; TRBD1 agrees at 10 bases. This CDR3 contains 13 residues. V was clipped by 6 bases and J by 6 bases; unmatched bases: 5. CDR1 LNHDA and CDR2 SQIVND come from the germline V gene (reference sequence). CDR3 sequence: CASSGRQGAEQYF. In nucleotides, the CDR3 is TGTGCCAGTAGCGGACGACAGGGGGCCGAGCAGTACTTC.

This clonotype has just a few counts. The genes are TRBV18 and TRBJ2-1; TRBD1 aligns across 7 bases. The V gene end was trimmed by 1 base and the J gene end by 5 bases; junction bases not matched to a gene: 11. CDR1 is KGHSH, CDR2 LQKENI, per germline. This CDR3 spans 17 amino acids. In DNA, the CDR3 is TGTGCCAGCTCACCACGAGGGGGCGGTACATCCCACAATGAGCAGTTCTTC. It codes for CASSPRGGGTSHNEQFF.

By its share, this clonotype is medium-sized. The chain is built from TRBV15 and TRBJ2-3; 7 bases line up with TRBD2. CDR1 is LNHNV, CDR2 YYDKDF, per germline (reference sequence). The V segment lost 3 bases and the J segment 0 bases; nucleotides outside the gene matches: 9. There are 17 residues in the CDR3. CDR3 bases: TGTGCCACCAGCAGGGGCAGGCTAGCGGATAGCACAGATACGCAGTATTTT. Translation gives CATSRGRLADSTDTQYF. Full variable domain (missing parts from reference TRBV15 and TRBJ2-3): DAMVIQNPRYQVTQFGKPVTLSCSQTLNHNVMYWYQQKSSQAPKLLFHYYDKDFNNEADTPDNFQSRRPNTSFCFLDIRSPGLGDTAMYLCATSRGRLADSTDTQYFGPGTRLTVL.

This clonotype is judged medium-sized (0.01 to 0.1%). The rearrangement joins TRBV12-3 or TRBV12-4 to TRBJ2-1; D may be TRBD1 or TRBD2 (5 bases each). This CDR3 is built from 12 residues. With 8 bases removed from V and 2 bases from J, the gap between germline ends came to 7 bases. CDR3 loop: CASRDAYNEQFF. CDR3 coding DNA: TGTGCCAGCCGGGACGCCTACAATGAGCAGTTCTTC.

This chain joins TRBV7-2 and TRBJ1-6, with D possibly matching TRBD1 (6 bases). V gave up 6 bases and J gave up 14 bases, with 20 bases separating them. CDR1 and CDR2 from the germline V gene are SGHTA and FQGNSA. This CDR3 is 14 amino acids long. The CDR3 nucleotides read TGTGCCAGCAGTAGGCGGGACCGGGGGCTGGCCCTCCACTTT. It translates to CASSRRDRGLALHF. Filled out from reference TRBV7-2 and TRBJ1-6, the complete variable domain reads GAGVSQSPSNKVTEKGKDVELRCDPISGHTALYWYRQSLGQGLEFLIYFQGNSAPDKSGLPSDRFSAERTGGSVSTLTIQRTQQEDSAVYLCASSRRDRGLALHFGNGTRLTVT.

The chain recombines TRBV7-2 with TRBJ2-5; 14 bases line up with TRBD2. Germline V gives CDR1 SGHTA, CDR2 FQGNSA. V gave up 5 bases and J gave up 6 bases; unmatched junction bases: 5. The CDR3 sequence is 15 residues long. The CDR3 DNA sequence: TGTGCCAGCAGCCGACTAGCGGGGGGGCCAAAGACCCAGTACTTC. It encodes CASSRLAGGPKTQYF.